These 30 T cell receptor beta chains were sequenced from one sample in a study of shared T cell receptors in the human thymus. Clones were sequenced by immunoSEQ multiplex PCR, and TCRdb holds only the in-frame ones, with some missing. The table records approximately 660,000 clones, more than 75% of them present only once. This same sample was also taken into another study, of human thymus T cells.

The sample comprised thymocytes. The receptors here all came from a boy younger than two with a congenital heart defect.

The chain recombines TRBV28 with TRBJ2-2; TRBD1 is a possible D gene (5 bases). The CDR3 runs 15 residues. V gave up 6 bases and J gave up 6 bases, with 17 bases separating them. The germline gives CDR1 MDHEN, CDR2 SYDVKM. DNA for the CDR3: TGTGCCAGCAGCCGACGTGTTAGGGGTCCCGGGGAGCTGTTTTTT. Translated, it gives CASSRRVRGPGELFF.

About this clone itself: Compared with germline, one end of the junction differs, possibly owing to a read error. The chain carries TRBV19 and TRBJ1-1; 8 bases match TRBD1. The CDR3 length is 12 residues. Germline CDR1 reads LNHDA; CDR2 reads SQIVND (reference sequence). CDR3 bases: TGTGCCAGTACCCCTCCCAACAGGGGGGCAGAGTTT. Residues: CASTPPNRGAEF. Looking up the rest from reference TRBV19 and TRBJ1-1 gives the full variable domain: DGGITQSPKYLFRKEGQNVTLSCEQNLNHDAMYWYRQDPGQGLRLIYYSQIVNDFQKGDIAEGYSVSREKKESFPLTVTSAQKNPTAFYLCASTPPNRGAEFGQGTRLTVV.

This clone appeared a few times. This rearrangement joins TRBV6-1 to TRBJ2-5, with no clear D. The CDR3 extends over 12 amino acids. Trimming removed 8 bases at V and 5 bases at J, with 12 bases between. In germline, CDR1 is MNHNS, CDR2 SASEGT. The CDR3 nucleotides are TGTGCCAGCCACCCCCCGAGGGAGACCCAGTACTTC. This sequence encodes CASHPPRETQYF.

The genes are TRBV21-1 and TRBJ1-2; the table names TRBD1, a call not compared with the DNA. TRBV21-1 is marked as a pseudogene. This CDR3 has 16 amino acids. In DNA form, the CDR3 reads TGTGCCAGCAGCAGAGGAGATATTGGAGACAGCTATGGCTACACCTTC. The encoded protein is CASSRGDIGDSYGYTF.

This chain joins TRBV6-1 and TRBJ2-7; possibly TRBD2 for D (6 bases). V lost 1 base and J 9 bases, leaving 10 bases between the germline ends. The CDR3 consists of 12 residues. Germline V gives CDR1 MNHNS, CDR2 SASEGT. The CDR3, as DNA: TGTGCCAGCAGTGAAGTGAGTAGCGGGCAGTACTTC. This encodes CASSEVSSGQYF.

The chain is built from TRBV4-1 and TRBJ2-1; possible D gene TRBD1, 6 bases. Trimming shortened V by 2 bases and J by 10 bases, and 21 bases separated the two germline ends. The germline gives CDR1 MGHRA, CDR2 YSYEKL. The CDR3 sequence is 16 residues long. The CDR3 is CASSQLYRDTSFEQFF. The CDR3 DNA reads as TGCGCCAGCAGCCAACTCTACCGGGACACTAGTTTCGAGCAGTTCTTC.

CDR3 residues: CASSLGQGSNQPQHF. Here the CDR3 DNA reads TGTGCCAGCAGTTTGGGGCAGGGGAGCAATCAGCCCCAGCATTTT. This rearrangement joins TRBV27 to TRBJ1-5; TRBD1 is a possible D gene (6 bases). The CDR3 sequence is 15 residues long. V gave up 3 bases and J gave up 1 base, with 10 bases separating them. The germline gives CDR1 MNHEY, CDR2 SMNVEV (reference sequence).

This clone showed up just a few times. The V and J genes are TRBV2 and TRBJ1-1; D uncertain. CDR1 and CDR2 (germline): SNHLY, FYNNEI. V lost 11 bases and J lost 4, with 11 bases in between. This CDR3 has 11 amino acids. The CDR3 sequence: CAGRRVTEAFF. Written as DNA, the CDR3 is TGTGCCGGACGGAGGGTCACTGAAGCTTTCTTT.

The chain joins TRBV4-3 to TRBJ2-7, with D unclear. Looked up from germline, CDR1 is LGHNA and CDR2 is YSLEER. The CDR3 is 16 residues long. The ends were cut back, 0 bases at V and 0 bases at J, with 12 bases in the middle. CDR3 coding DNA: TGCGCCAGCAGCCAAGATCCCACTCGAAGCTCCTACGAGCAGTACTTC. Its protein product is CASSQDPTRSSYEQYF.

This clone came up a few times. The chain uses TRBV7-9 and TRBJ2-3; 13 bases align to TRBD2. Germline V gene sequence: CDR1 SEHNR, CDR2 FQNEAQ (reference sequence). The CDR3 runs to 17 residues. The V segment lost 5 bases and the J segment 0 bases; nucleotides outside the gene matches: 5. The CDR3 nucleotides are TGTGCCAGCAGCCTCGGGACTAGCGGGATGAGCACAGATACGCAGTATTTT. Its protein product is CASSLGTSGMSTDTQYF.

V gene TRBV30 combines with J gene TRBJ2-1, with TRBD2 matching over 10 bases. The CDR3 length is 14 residues. V dropped 5 bases and J dropped 9; count of bases not matched to a gene: 10. The germline V gene encodes CDR1 GTSNPN and CDR2 SVGIG (reference sequence). CDR3 loop: CAWGASGSLSEQFF. CDR3 coding DNA: TGTGCCTGGGGGGCTAGCGGGAGTTTGAGTGAGCAGTTCTTC.

The chain has TRBV5-1 and TRBJ1-1; TRBD1 matches at 8 bases. Germline V CDR1 and CDR2: SGHRS, YFSETQ. J lost 4 bases, V lost 0 bases, and 14 bases had no gene match. The CDR3 is 18 residues long. CDR3: CASSLEGTGLSPGTEAFF. DNA for the CDR3: TGCGCCAGCAGCTTGGAGGGGACAGGCCTCTCCCCGGGCACTGAAGCTTTCTTT.

The chain uses TRBV27 and TRBJ2-7, with 9 bases that match TRBD1. Germline V gene sequence: CDR1 MNHEY, CDR2 SMNVEV (reference sequence). Trimming removed 5 bases from V and 4 bases from J; junction bases left unmatched: 12. The CDR3 has 16 amino acids. Here the CDR3 reads CASSAKTGGAEYEQYF. The CDR3 DNA reads TGTGCCAGCAGTGCAAAAACAGGGGGCGCTGAATACGAGCAGTACTTC.

The chain links TRBV9 to TRBJ2-1; TRBD2 is a possible D gene (5 bases). Trimming cost V 0 bases and J 8 bases, with 6 bases left between them. There are 12 residues in the CDR3. CDR1 and CDR2 (germline): SGDLS, YYNGEE. Written as DNA, the CDR3 is TGTGCCAGCAGCGTAGAGGGAGATGAGCAGTTCTTC. The encoded protein is CASSVEGDEQFF.

The chain joins TRBV18 to TRBJ2-6; 8 bases align to TRBD1. V dropped 0 bases and J dropped 0; count of bases not matched to a gene: 16. CDR3 length equals 22 residues. Germline V gives CDR1 KGHSH, CDR2 LQKENI. This chain's CDR3 is CASSPPFWGRGPGNSGANVLTF. The CDR3 nucleotides are TGTGCCAGCTCACCACCGTTTTGGGGCAGGGGGCCGGGAAACTCTGGGGCCAACGTCCTGACTTTC.

The V gene is TRBV29-1, the J gene TRBJ2-1; tentative D call: TRBD2 (7 bases). The CDR3 is 11 amino acids. Germline lookup yields CDR1 SQVTM and CDR2 ANQGSEA. The germline V and J ends were trimmed by 4 bases and 9 bases, with 10 bases remaining between them. Here the CDR3 reads CSVGEGGEQFF. The CDR3 DNA follows: TGCAGCGTTGGGGAGGGGGGTGAGCAGTTCTTC.

The genes are TRBV4-3 and TRBJ2-5; TRBD1 matches 8 bases. Unmatched junction bases numbered 7, after V lost 2 bases and J lost 5 bases. CDR3 length equals 15 residues. The germline gives CDR1 LGHNA, CDR2 YSLEER. The CDR3 spells CASSQYSGGRETQYF. In DNA, the CDR3 is TGCGCCAGCAGCCAATATTCAGGGGGCCGGGAGACCCAGTACTTC.

The V call is TRBV6-6, the J call TRBJ2-7, with a tentative D call TRBD1 (6 bases). The germline V gene has CDR1 MNHNY and CDR2 SVGAGI (reference sequence). There are 15 residues in the CDR3. With 2 bases removed from V and 0 bases from J, the gap between germline ends came to 11 bases. CDR3 sequence (DNA): TGTGCCAGCAGTTACGGCACAGGGTCCTCCTACGAGCAGTACTTC. Residues: CASSYGTGSSYEQYF.

The V and J genes are TRBV7-9 and TRBJ1-2; unclear D gene. Trimming cost V 5 bases and J 3 bases, with 16 bases left between them. This CDR3 has 15 amino acids. CDR1 is SEHNR and CDR2 is FQNEAQ in the germline V gene (reference sequence). In nucleotides, the CDR3 is TGTGCCAGCAGCCTTAACCCGACACTCGACTATGGCTACACCTTC. Translated, it gives CASSLNPTLDYGYTF. The full variable domain, rest sourced from reference TRBV7-9 and TRBJ1-2, is DTGVSQNPRHKITKRGQNVTFRCDPISEHNRLYWYRQTLGQGPEFLTYFQNEAQLEKSRLLSDRFSAERPKGSFSTLEIQRTEQGDSAMYLCASSLNPTLDYGYTFGSGTRLTVV.

The rearrangement uses TRBV2 and TRBJ1-1; D remains ambiguous. Germline assignment: CDR1 SNHLY and CDR2 FYNNEI. This CDR3 region has 13 residues. V dropped 9 bases and J dropped 2 bases, with 13 bases sitting between them. CDR3 sequence reads: CARLERVNTEAFF. Written as DNA, the CDR3 is TGTGCCAGATTAGAGCGAGTAAACACTGAAGCTTTCTTT.

This clone has a handful of counts. J is TRBJ2-5 and V is TRBV2; 16 bases are a match to TRBD2. This CDR3 is built from 17 residues. Germline V lookup: CDR1 SNHLY, CDR2 FYNNEI. J lost 4 bases, V lost 5 bases, and 7 bases had no gene match. The CDR3, as DNA: TGTGCCAGCAGTACCGGGACTAGCGGGAGGGCCGGAGAGACCCAGTACTTC. Encoded protein: CASSTGTSGRAGETQYF.

The rearrangement links TRBV7-2 to TRBJ2-1; 10 bases are shared with TRBD2. Trimming cost V 2 bases and J 0 bases; bases outside gene matches: 7. The CDR3 is 18 residues long. CDR1 SGHTA and CDR2 FQGNSA come from the germline V gene. For the CDR3, the DNA is TGTGCCAGCAGCTTATTCTCTAGCGGGGGTAGCTCCTACAATGAGCAGTTCTTC. This codes for CASSLFSSGGSSYNEQFF.

This chain connects TRBV19 to TRBJ2-5; 7 bases line up with TRBD2. The CDR3 has 16 residues. V lost 6 bases to trimming and J lost 5 bases; unmatched junction nucleotides: 15. Germline lookup yields CDR1 LNHDA and CDR2 SQIVND (reference sequence). The CDR3 nucleotides read TGTGCCAGTAGCCTTACCGGGGGAGGGTCCGGGGAGACCCAGTACTTC. It translates to CASSLTGGGSGETQYF.

The chain employs TRBV21-1 and TRBJ2-3; the listed D gene, TRBD2, was not tested against the DNA. TRBV21-1 is assigned pseudogene status. The CDR3 spans 17 residues. As DNA, the CDR3 is TGTGCCAGCTTGAACGGGGAGCGGGAGGGCCTCACAGATACGCAGTATTTT. The encoded protein is CASLNGEREGLTDTQYF.

J is TRBJ2-7 and V is TRBV6-5, with a weak D call TRBD2 (6 bases). V shed 2 bases and J shed 1 base, with 15 bases lying between them. Germline V gene lookup returns CDR1 MNHEY and CDR2 SVGAGI. The CDR3 spans 16 residues. The CDR3 sequence is CASSYNSGPNSYEQYF. The CDR3 coding sequence is TGTGCCAGCAGTTACAATAGCGGACCCAATTCCTACGAGCAGTACTTC.

The genes are TRBV19 and TRBJ2-7; TRBD2 agrees at 8 bases. Germline V lookup: CDR1 LNHDA, CDR2 SQIVND (reference sequence). This CDR3 has 17 residues. V shed 10 bases and J 1 base; nucleotides not matched to a gene: 18. CDR3 bases: TGTGCCACCAGGAGGGGAGCGGGAGAGGCCCTATCCTACGAGCAGTACTTC. Its protein is CATRRGAGEALSYEQYF.

V usage is TRBV7-6 and J usage is TRBJ2-3, with 11 bases lining up with TRBD2. Germline V CDR1 and CDR2: SGHVS, FNYEAQ. V gave up 4 bases and J gave up 4 bases; unmatched junction bases: 4. The CDR3 length is 15 residues. The CDR3 DNA follows: TGTGCCAGCAGCTATAGCGGGAGGGACCCAGATACGCAGTATTTT. Translated, it gives CASSYSGRDPDTQYF.

In this sample, this clone turned up a few times. V gene TRBV7-9 combines with J gene TRBJ1-3; TRBD1 matches 7 bases. Unmatched junction bases numbered 8, after V lost 1 base and J lost 2 bases. The CDR3 runs 17 residues. The germline gives CDR1 SEHNR, CDR2 FQNEAQ (reference sequence). As DNA, the CDR3 is TGTGCCAGCAGCTTAGTGCAGACAGGGCTGGCTGGAAACACCATATATTTT. This translates into CASSLVQTGLAGNTIYF.

This chain joins TRBV19 and TRBJ1-2, with 8 bases identical to TRBD1. The CDR3 has 14 amino acids. Germline assignment: CDR1 LNHDA and CDR2 SQIVND (reference sequence). V shed 6 bases and J 6 bases; nucleotides not matched to a gene: 9. CDR3 DNA: TGTGCCAGTAGCTCGACAGGGGAGGTCCATGGCTACACCTTC. This sequence encodes CASSSTGEVHGYTF. The variable domain in full, completed from reference TRBV19 and TRBJ1-2, reads DGGITQSPKYLFRKEGQNVTLSCEQNLNHDAMYWYRQDPGQGLRLIYYSQIVNDFQKGDIAEGYSVSREKKESFPLTVTSAQKNPTAFYLCASSSTGEVHGYTFGSGTRLTVV.

This rearrangement joins TRBV9 to TRBJ2-3, with 12 bases aligning to TRBD2. The trim removed 4 bases at V and 4 bases at J, leaving 10 bases unmatched. Germline values: CDR1 SGDLS, CDR2 YYNGEE. There are 17 residues in the CDR3. The CDR3 is CASSSVGLAGPSDTQYF. CDR3 nucleotide sequence: TGTGCCAGCAGCTCCGTCGGACTAGCGGGACCGTCAGATACGCAGTATTTT.